This T cell receptor beta chain was identified during a study of long-term antiretroviral therapy in people with HIV. About the research overall: The earliest samples came about a decade before the 2015 immediate-ART recommendation.

At the survey level, the v3.0 immunoSEQ assay was run. This table comes from immunoSEQ multiplex PCR, and its TCRdb copy is limited to in-frame clones, with some not included. The sample carries fewer than 35,000 clones, around 82% recorded once. V was shortened by 3 bases and J by 0 bases, with 16 bases between the two germline ends. The CDR3 length is 17 residues. The germline CDR1 and CDR2 sequences are MNHEY and SMNVEV (reference sequence). Regarding the study as a whole: Controls had broader CDR3 length ranges than HIV repertoires did. Blood sampling spanned 2004 to 2017, possibly under older ART regimens. Following ART, diversity rose but still fell short of transplant donor controls.

Regarding this clone: What it binds is unknown.

This chain joins TRBV27 and TRBJ2-3; D might be TRBD1 (5 bases). This receptor was obtained from a man between 40 and 49 years old with HIV. This specimen consisted of unsorted PBMCs, obtained 3 years after starting antiretroviral therapy. CDR3 sequence (DNA): TGTGCCAGCAGTTTGGCAACAGGAGCACCTAGCACAGATACGCAGTATTTT. Amino acids: CASSLATGAPSTDTQYF.